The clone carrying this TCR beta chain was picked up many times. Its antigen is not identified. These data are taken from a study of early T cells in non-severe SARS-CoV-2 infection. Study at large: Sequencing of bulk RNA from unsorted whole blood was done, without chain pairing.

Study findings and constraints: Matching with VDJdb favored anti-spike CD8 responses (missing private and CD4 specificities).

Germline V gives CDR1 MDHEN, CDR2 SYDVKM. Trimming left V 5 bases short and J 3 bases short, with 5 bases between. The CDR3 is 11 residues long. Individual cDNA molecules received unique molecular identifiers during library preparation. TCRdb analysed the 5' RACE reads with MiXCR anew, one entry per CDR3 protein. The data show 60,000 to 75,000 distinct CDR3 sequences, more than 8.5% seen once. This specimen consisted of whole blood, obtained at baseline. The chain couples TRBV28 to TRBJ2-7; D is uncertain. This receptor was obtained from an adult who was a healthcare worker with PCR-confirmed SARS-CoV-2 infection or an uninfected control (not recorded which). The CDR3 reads CASSKDYEQYF. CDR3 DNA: TGTGCCAGCAGTAAGGACTACGAGCAGTACTTC.